Each of the 21 T cell receptor beta chains below was sequenced from the same sample in a study of cytomegalovirus exposure and HLA in healthy donors. Use of 60 Vbeta and 13 Jbeta primers characterized the PCR. TCRdb's copy holds only in-frame clones and misses some; the assay was immunoSEQ multiplex PCR. The sample records under 100,000 clones, roughly 70% being singletons. Input material: PBMCs. The receptors here all came from a woman in her forties or fifties in good health and CMV-seropositive.

The rearrangement links TRBV5-6 to TRBJ2-5; 10 positions agree with TRBD1. The DNA end is a closer match to TRBJ2-7, so the J assignment may be wrong. Germline V gene lookup returns CDR1 SGHDT and CDR2 YYEEEE. This CDR3 comprises 15 residues. In DNA form, the CDR3 reads TGTGCCAGCAGCTTGTGGACAGGGGGTTTCGACGAGCAGTACTTC. It encodes CASSLWTGGFDEQYF.

The chain has TRBV13 and TRBJ1-1; 7 bases align to TRBD1. The V gene's germline CDR1 is PRHDT and CDR2 FYEKMQ (reference sequence). V shed 5 bases and J 1 base; nucleotides not matched to a gene: 4. The CDR3 totals 14 residues. CDR3 nucleotide sequence: TGTGCCAGCAGCAGGGACAGTTGGAACACTGAAGCTTTCTTT. Its protein is CASSRDSWNTEAFF.

The CDR3 reads CASSLSGGAFEAFF. The CDR3 DNA reads as TGTGCCAGCAGCTTATCTGGGGGCGCGTTTGAAGCTTTCTTT. The chain joins TRBV7-2 to TRBJ1-1; tentatively, D is TRBD1 (6 bases). Germline assignment: CDR1 SGHTA and CDR2 FQGNSA. This CDR3 comprises 14 residues. V shed 2 bases and J shed 7 bases, with 14 bases lying between them.

This chain connects TRBV4-2 to TRBJ2-1, with 9 bases lining up with TRBD2. Germline V gene data show CDR1 as LGHNA and CDR2 as YNFKEQ. V dropped 0 bases and J dropped 4; count of bases not matched to a gene: 7. The CDR3 has 17 residues. CDR3 coding DNA: TGTGCCAGCAGCCAAGAAGGAGAGACTAGCGGTTACAATGAGCAGTTCTTC. Protein sequence: CASSQEGETSGYNEQFF.

This clone was picked up a small number of times. This sequence joins TRBV7-3 and TRBJ1-6; 7 nucleotides align to TRBD1. Per the germline V gene, CDR1 is SGHTA and CDR2 is FQGTGA. V trimming: 1 base; J trimming: 9 bases; junction bases outside the gene matches: 6. CDR3 length: 15 residues. The CDR3 DNA reads as TGTGCCAGCAGCTTAATAGGGGGCGAAGGTTCACCCCTCCACTTT. Translated, it gives CASSLIGGEGSPLHF. The variable domain in full, completed from reference TRBV7-3 and TRBJ1-6, reads GAGVSQTPSNKVTEKGKYVELRCDPISGHTALYWYRQSLGQGPEFLIYFQGTGAADDSGLPNDRFFAVRPEGSVSTLKIQRTERGDSAVYLCASSLIGGEGSPLHFGNGTRLTVT.

V usage is TRBV7-2 and J usage is TRBJ2-1; TRBD2 matches 13 bases. The CDR3 extends over 16 amino acids. V was pared by 5 bases and J by 5 bases, with 6 bases of the junction left unmatched. The V gene's germline CDR1 is SGHTA and CDR2 FQGNSA. This CDR3 is CASSPRGTSGNNEQFF. CDR3 DNA sequence: TGTGCCAGCAGCCCAAGAGGGACTAGCGGGAACAATGAGCAGTTCTTC.

The J gene is TRBJ2-7, the V gene TRBV27; D remains unclear. The CDR3 has 12 amino acids. The germline V gene has CDR1 MNHEY and CDR2 SMNVEV (reference sequence). Deletions cut 6 bases from V and 6 bases from J, with 12 bases between. This CDR3 is CASRTQKLEQYF. Written as DNA, the CDR3 is TGTGCCAGCAGGACTCAGAAACTCGAGCAGTACTTC.

This chain links TRBV2 with TRBJ2-7; perhaps TRBD1 as D (5 bases). CDR3 length equals 12 residues. The V end was cut by 7 bases, the J end by 3 bases, with 10 bases between. CDR1 is SNHLY and CDR2 is FYNNEI in the germline V gene. CDR3 loop: CASKGVFYEQYF. The CDR3 DNA reads TGTGCCAGCAAAGGGGTTTTCTACGAGCAGTACTTC.

The genes are TRBV11-2 and TRBJ2-1; 8 nucleotides line up with TRBD2. Germline CDR1 reads SGHAT; CDR2 reads FQNNGV. V gave up 6 bases and J gave up 5 bases; unmatched junction bases: 6. CDR3 size: 14 residues. The CDR3 sequence: CASRAGLDNNEQFF. The CDR3 nucleotides read TGTGCCAGCAGAGCGGGACTAGATAACAATGAGCAGTTCTTC.

This chain joins TRBV11-1 and TRBJ2-7; D is undetermined. This CDR3 is built from 12 residues. The germline gives CDR1 SGHAT, CDR2 FQDESV (reference sequence). V gave up 5 bases and J gave up 0 bases, with 5 bases separating them. The CDR3 loop is CASSMSSYEQYF. The CDR3 bases are TGTGCCAGCAGCATGAGCTCCTACGAGCAGTACTTC.

J is TRBJ1-1 and V is TRBV7-6; 9 bases agree with TRBD1. Germline assignment: CDR1 SGHVS and CDR2 FNYEAQ. Losses at the gene ends were 4 bases for V and 4 bases for J; bases not matched to a gene: 7. The CDR3 consists of 15 residues. This CDR3 is CASSSPGQGFTEAFF. CDR3 nucleotides: TGTGCCAGCAGCTCACCGGGACAGGGCTTCACTGAAGCTTTCTTT.

This clone turned up a few times. This chain uses TRBV9 with TRBJ2-1, with 9 bases lining up with TRBD2. Germline trimming cut 0 bases from V and 8 bases from J; bases unmatched to any gene: 18. Germline assignment: CDR1 SGDLS and CDR2 YYNGEE. This CDR3 is built from 19 residues. The CDR3 coding sequence is TGTGCCAGCAGCGTAGGTGGGGGGCTAGCGGGATCTGGGAGCGATGAGCAGTTCTTC. It translates to CASSVGGGLAGSGSDEQFF.

This rearrangement joins TRBV7-9 to TRBJ1-2; 9 nucleotides agree with TRBD1. After removal of 5 bases from V and 3 bases from J, the junction contained 1 base not matched to a gene. CDR1 and CDR2 (germline): SEHNR, FQNEAQ (reference sequence). This CDR3 has 13 residues. The CDR3 protein is CASSRDRDYGYTF. The CDR3 coding sequence is TGTGCCAGCAGCCGGGACAGGGACTATGGCTACACCTTC.

This clone was detected only once. An end of the junction differs from the germline gene, which may be a read error. This chain connects TRBV7-9 to TRBJ1-2; D remains ambiguous. CDR1 and CDR2 (germline): SEHNR, FQNEAQ (reference sequence). This CDR3 has 12 amino acids. CDR3 nucleotides: TGTTCCAGCAGCCCACCAATCAGGGGCTACACCTTC. Encoded protein: CSSSPPIRGYTF.

This clone was detected a few times. The V gene is TRBV7-9, the J gene TRBJ2-7, with a weak D call TRBD2 (6 bases). Trimming pared 3 bases from V and 9 bases from J, leaving 15 bases between. Germline V gene data show CDR1 as SEHNR and CDR2 as FQNEAQ (reference sequence). The CDR3 consists of 13 residues. CDR3 DNA: TGTGCCAGCAGCTTTTCGGGGGAGCTGGGGCAGTACTTC. It yields the protein CASSFSGELGQYF.

The V gene is TRBV7-9, the J gene TRBJ2-1; TRBD2 agrees at 9 bases. Per germline, CDR1 SEHNR and CDR2 FQNEAQ (reference sequence). CDR3 size: 15 residues. V gave up 1 base and J gave up 3 bases; unmatched junction bases: 1. In DNA form, the CDR3 reads TGTGCCAGCAGCTTAGGGACTAGCGTCTACAATGAGCAGTTCTTC. It specifies CASSLGTSVYNEQFF.

The V gene is TRBV10-3, the J gene TRBJ2-3; 10 bases line up with TRBD2. Germline V gene sequence: CDR1 ENHRY, CDR2 SYGVKD. This CDR3 region has 14 residues. The V and J ends lost 10 bases and 2 bases, in that order; junction bases with no gene match: 6. In DNA form, the CDR3 reads TGTGCCACCGCCCTAGCGGGAGTCACAGATACGCAGTATTTT. This sequence encodes CATALAGVTDTQYF.

The chain recombines TRBV7-3 with TRBJ2-5; tentative D call: TRBD2 (5 bases). CDR1 SGHTA and CDR2 FQGTGA come from the germline V gene. The CDR3 runs to 15 residues. Trimming stripped 2 bases from V and 4 bases from J, with 14 bases between. The CDR3 sequence: CASSLWVGSGETQYF. DNA for the CDR3: TGTGCCAGCAGCTTATGGGTAGGGAGTGGAGAGACCCAGTACTTC.

This clone turned up a few times. The V gene is TRBV27, the J gene TRBJ1-6; D unresolved. The V end was cut by 5 bases, the J end by 10 bases, with 12 bases between. CDR1 is MNHEY, CDR2 SMNVEV, per germline (reference sequence). This CDR3 contains 13 residues. DNA for the CDR3: TGTGCCAGCAGTCCCTACGACGGGTCACCCCTCCACTTT. This sequence encodes CASSPYDGSPLHF.

This sequence joins TRBV28 and TRBJ2-3, with a tentative D call TRBD2 (5 bases). Germline V lookup: CDR1 MDHEN, CDR2 SYDVKM. There are 16 residues in the CDR3. Trimming removed 2 bases from V and 0 bases from J, with 12 bases in between. The CDR3 coding sequence is TGTGCCAGCAGTTTAATAAGCGGCCAAAGCACAGATACGCAGTATTTT. Protein product: CASSLISGQSTDTQYF.

This clone was picked up one time. V is TRBV5-1 and J is TRBJ2-3; D is perhaps TRBD1 (5 bases). V was cut by 7 bases and J by 2 bases, with 14 bases left in between. From germline, CDR1 is SGHRS and CDR2 YFSETQ. The length of the CDR3 is 14 residues. The CDR3 spells CASYRQTYTDTQYF. In nucleotides, the CDR3 is TGCGCCAGCTACAGGCAGACCTACACAGATACGCAGTATTTT.